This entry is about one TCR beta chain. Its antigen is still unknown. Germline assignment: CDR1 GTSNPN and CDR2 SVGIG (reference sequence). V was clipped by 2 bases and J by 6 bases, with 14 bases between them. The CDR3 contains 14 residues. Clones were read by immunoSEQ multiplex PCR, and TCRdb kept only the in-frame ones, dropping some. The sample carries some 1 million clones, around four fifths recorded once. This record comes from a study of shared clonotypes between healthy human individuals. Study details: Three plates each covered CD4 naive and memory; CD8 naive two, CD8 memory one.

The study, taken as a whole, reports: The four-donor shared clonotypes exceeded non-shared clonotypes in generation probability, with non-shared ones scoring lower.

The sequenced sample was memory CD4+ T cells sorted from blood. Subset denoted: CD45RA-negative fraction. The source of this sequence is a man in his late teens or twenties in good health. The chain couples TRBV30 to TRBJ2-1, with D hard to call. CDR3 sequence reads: CAWSPRRLSNEQFF. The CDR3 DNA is TGTGCCTGGAGTCCTCGGCGGCTCAGCAATGAGCAGTTCTTC. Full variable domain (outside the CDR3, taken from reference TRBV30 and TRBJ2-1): SQTIHQWPATLVQPVGSPLSLECTVEGTSNPNLYWYRQAAGRGLQLLFYSVGIGQISSEVPQNLSASRPQDRQFILSSKKLLLSDSGFYLCAWSPRRLSNEQFFGPGTRLTVL.